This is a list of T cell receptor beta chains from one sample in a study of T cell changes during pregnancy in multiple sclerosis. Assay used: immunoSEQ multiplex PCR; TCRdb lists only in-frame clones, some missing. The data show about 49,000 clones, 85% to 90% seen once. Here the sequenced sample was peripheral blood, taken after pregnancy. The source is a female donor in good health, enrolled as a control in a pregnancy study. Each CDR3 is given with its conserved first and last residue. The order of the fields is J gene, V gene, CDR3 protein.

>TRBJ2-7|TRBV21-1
CASSPMKGGQGHEQYF
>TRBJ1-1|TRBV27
CASSFNRVNTEAFF
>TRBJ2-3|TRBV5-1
CASSSGTSGGTDTQYF
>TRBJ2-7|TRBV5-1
CASSIGGAGAEQYF
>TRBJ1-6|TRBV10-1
CASSSGGAESPLHF
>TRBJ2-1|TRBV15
CATSRAGTGADEQFF
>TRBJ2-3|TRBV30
CAWSPPGLAGSDTQYF
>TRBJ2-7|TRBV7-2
CASSLMRGGPNEQYF
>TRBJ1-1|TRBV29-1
CSVEVGSGTEAFF
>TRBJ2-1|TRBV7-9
CASSSPGTGGSEQFF